This entry lists 17 T cell receptor beta chains sequenced from one sample in a study of blood T cell repertoires in COVID-19. This table comes from immunoSEQ multiplex PCR, and its TCRdb copy is limited to in-frame clones, with some not included. The data hold about 60,000 clones, with 80% to 90% observed a single time. Sequenced input: peripheral blood. The receptors were gathered from a human donor with active COVID-19. The donor label of this sample is uncertain.

The chain is built from TRBV4-2 and TRBJ1-2; D call uncertain. The CDR3 totals 15 residues. V was pared by 0 bases and J by 6 bases, with 14 bases between. CDR1 is LGHNA and CDR2 is YNFKEQ in the germline V gene. In nucleotides, the CDR3 is TGTGCCAGCAGCCAAGATGGTGGCCCATTCGATGGCTACACCTTC. Protein sequence: CASSQDGGPFDGYTF.

This clone was detected a few times. The chain couples TRBV6-1 to TRBJ2-1, with 7 bases fitting TRBD2. V lost 1 base to trimming and J lost 6 bases; unmatched junction nucleotides: 6. Germline CDR1 is MNHNS and CDR2 is SASEGT. CDR3 length equals 15 residues. The CDR3 bases are TGTGCCAGCAGTGAAGATCCTAGCGGAATCAATGAGCAGTTCTTC. It codes for CASSEDPSGINEQFF.

This chain connects TRBV5-1 to TRBJ2-1; 7 bases agree with TRBD2. This CDR3 spans 16 amino acids. Losses at the gene ends were 1 base for V and 5 bases for J; bases not matched to a gene: 9. CDR1 and CDR2 (germline): SGHRS, YFSETQ. CDR3 in amino acids: CASSLRPRGVDNEQFF. CDR3 sequence (DNA): TGCGCCAGCAGCTTGCGGCCACGGGGGGTCGACAATGAGCAGTTCTTC.

This chain joins TRBV4-3 and TRBJ1-1, with 7 bases fitting TRBD1. V lost 3 bases and J lost 1; bases outside the gene matches: 2. The CDR3 has 14 residues. Germline loops: CDR1 LGHNA, CDR2 YSLEER. The CDR3 protein is CASSHGTANTEAFF. CDR3 bases: TGCGCCAGCAGCCATGGGACAGCGAACACTGAAGCTTTCTTT.

Here the CDR3 reads CASSQEGGTDTQYF. The CDR3 nucleotides read TGCGCCAGCAGCCAAGAAGGAGGCACAGATACGCAGTATTTT. V gene TRBV4-1 combines with J gene TRBJ2-3; D unclear. V was clipped by 0 bases and J by 1 base, with 5 bases between them. Germline V gene data show CDR1 as MGHRA and CDR2 as YSYEKL. The CDR3 is 14 residues long.

The J gene is TRBJ2-3, the V gene TRBV6-2 or TRBV6-3, with D possibly TRBD1 on 6 matching bases. CDR1 and CDR2 from the germline V gene are MNHEY and SVGEGT. The CDR3 runs to 14 residues. Between the trimmed V and J ends, which lost 5 bases and 1 base, there was a span of 10 bases. CDR3 DNA: TGTGCCAGCAGTCTGACAGGAGGCACAGATACGCAGTATTTT. Translation gives CASSLTGGTDTQYF.

For the CDR3, the DNA is TGTGCCAGCAGATTCCCCGGGACAGGCTCCTACGAGCAGTACTTC. Translated, it gives CASRFPGTGSYEQYF. The genes are TRBV6-5 and TRBJ2-7; 8 nucleotides agree with TRBD1. Germline values: CDR1 MNHEY, CDR2 SVGAGI. The CDR3 contains 15 residues. Trimming removed 6 bases from V and 0 bases from J; junction bases left unmatched: 7.

Only a few counts were recorded for this clone. V is TRBV28 and J is TRBJ1-2; TRBD1 matches at 8 bases. The length of the CDR3 is 15 residues. From germline, CDR1 is MDHEN and CDR2 SYDVKM. The V segment lost 5 bases and the J segment 0 bases; nucleotides outside the gene matches: 5. This CDR3 reads CASSGQGAANYGYTF. CDR3 bases: TGTGCCAGCAGTGGGCAGGGGGCGGCTAACTATGGCTACACCTTC.

The V call is TRBV19, the J call TRBJ2-7; the D gene is possibly TRBD1 (6 bases). The CDR3 is 15 residues long. Germline V gene data show CDR1 as LNHDA and CDR2 as SQIVND (reference sequence). V lost 6 bases, J lost 0 bases, and 15 bases lay in between. In nucleotides, the CDR3 is TGTGCCAGTAGACCAACGACAGGTCGCTCCTACGAGCAGTACTTC. As protein: CASRPTTGRSYEQYF. Using reference TRBV19 and TRBJ2-7 for the parts outside the CDR3, the full variable domain is DGGITQSPKYLFRKEGQNVTLSCEQNLNHDAMYWYRQDPGQGLRLIYYSQIVNDFQKGDIAEGYSVSREKKESFPLTVTSAQKNPTAFYLCASRPTTGRSYEQYFGPGTRLTVT.

The CDR3 is CASSLVQSYEQYF. The CDR3 bases are TGTGCCAGCAGCTTGGTACAGTCCTACGAGCAGTACTTC. The J gene is TRBJ2-7, the V gene TRBV5-4; no clear D. This CDR3 has 13 residues. Germline CDR1 SGHNT, CDR2 YYREEE (reference sequence). V gave up 0 bases and J gave up 1 base, with 5 bases separating them.

V is TRBV24-1 and J is TRBJ2-1, with D perhaps matching TRBD2 (6 bases). CDR1 and CDR2 from the germline V gene are KGHDR and SFDVKD. V was shortened by 1 base and J by 5 bases, with 17 bases between the two germline ends. This CDR3 comprises 17 residues. The CDR3 is CATSDFGASATNNEQFF. The CDR3 nucleotides are TGTGCCACCAGTGATTTCGGAGCTAGCGCCACGAACAATGAGCAGTTCTTC.

This clone appeared a single time. This chain joins TRBV4-2 and TRBJ1-1, with 7 positions matching TRBD1. Germline CDR1 and CDR2: LGHNA and YNFKEQ. The CDR3 totals 15 residues. Trimming removed 1 base from V and 4 bases from J; junction bases left unmatched: 6. The CDR3: CASSQARGRLTEAFF. In DNA, the CDR3 is TGTGCCAGCAGCCAAGCGAGGGGGCGGCTCACTGAAGCTTTCTTT.

V usage is TRBV11-3 and J usage is TRBJ2-1; 9 nucleotides line up with TRBD2. Trimming removed 1 base from V and 5 bases from J; junction bases left unmatched: 3. The CDR3 spans 15 residues. Per the germline V gene, CDR1 is SGHNT and CDR2 is YENEEA. The CDR3 coding sequence is TGTGCCAGCAGCTTAGGACCTAGCGGGGACAATGAGCAGTTCTTC. Protein product: CASSLGPSGDNEQFF.

The chain uses TRBV9 and TRBJ2-3; perhaps TRBD2 as D (5 bases). Trimming shortened V by 3 bases and J by 2 bases, and 13 bases separated the two germline ends. Germline-derived CDR1 and CDR2 are SGDLS and YYNGEE. This CDR3 spans 15 amino acids. DNA of the CDR3: TGTGCCAGCAGCGGGGGTGGGGAGTTCACAGATACGCAGTATTTT. It codes for CASSGGGEFTDTQYF.

This chain connects TRBV14 to TRBJ2-1; D might be TRBD2 (6 bases). The germline V gene encodes CDR1 SGHDN and CDR2 FVKESK. V was trimmed by 3 bases and J by 0 bases, leaving 12 bases between them. The CDR3 spans 16 residues. Here the CDR3 reads CASSHELAFSYNEQFF. As DNA, the CDR3 is TGTGCCAGCAGCCACGAACTAGCCTTCTCCTACAATGAGCAGTTCTTC. Supplemented by reference TRBV14 and TRBJ2-1, the full variable domain reads EAGVTQFPSHSVIEKGQTVTLRCDPISGHDNLYWYRRVMGKEIKFLLHFVKESKQDESGMPNNRFLAERTGGTYSTLKVQPAELEDSGVYFCASSHELAFSYNEQFFGPGTRLTVL.

This chain links TRBV12-5 with TRBJ2-5, with TRBD1 matching 9 bases. Germline CDR1 LGHNT, CDR2 FRNRAP. CDR3 length equals 14 residues. Trimming cost V 7 bases and J 4 bases; bases outside gene matches: 7. The CDR3 coding sequence is TGTGCTAGTGTTAGACAGGGGGGCGGAGAGACCCAGTACTTC. This sequence encodes CASVRQGGGETQYF.

V and J are TRBV12-3 or TRBV12-4 and TRBJ1-2; D may be TRBD1 (5 bases). The CDR3 length is 13 residues. V lost 3 bases and J lost 6, with 11 bases in between. CDR3 region: CASSFSGLNGYTF. The CDR3 coding sequence is TGTGCCAGCAGTTTTTCGGGACTCAATGGCTACACCTTC.